This T cell receptor (beta chain) was sequenced for a study of T cell responses to AZD1222 COVID-19 vaccine. Study observations and caveats: Vaccine-associated CD4 TCRs spanned spike, dominant at 160-218 and 743-854.

As to this clone: Its antigen is unidentified.

Measured with immunoSEQ multiplex PCR; TCRdb has only the in-frame clones, and not every one. This table holds 100,000 or so clones, about 89% found once. V lost 3 bases, J lost 5 bases, and 13 bases lay in between. Germline values: CDR1 SQVTM, CDR2 ANQGSEA. The CDR3 is 14 amino acids. The receptor's source is an adult who received the AZD1222 COVID-19 vaccine. The sequenced sample was peripheral blood, obtained 28 days after the second AZD1222 dose. The rearrangement links TRBV29-1 to TRBJ2-2; D assignment may be TRBD1 or TRBD2 (6 bases each). CDR3 sequence: CSVEGRGRTGELFF. Written as DNA, the CDR3 is TGCAGCGTTGAGGGTCGGGGGCGTACCGGGGAGCTGTTTTTT.